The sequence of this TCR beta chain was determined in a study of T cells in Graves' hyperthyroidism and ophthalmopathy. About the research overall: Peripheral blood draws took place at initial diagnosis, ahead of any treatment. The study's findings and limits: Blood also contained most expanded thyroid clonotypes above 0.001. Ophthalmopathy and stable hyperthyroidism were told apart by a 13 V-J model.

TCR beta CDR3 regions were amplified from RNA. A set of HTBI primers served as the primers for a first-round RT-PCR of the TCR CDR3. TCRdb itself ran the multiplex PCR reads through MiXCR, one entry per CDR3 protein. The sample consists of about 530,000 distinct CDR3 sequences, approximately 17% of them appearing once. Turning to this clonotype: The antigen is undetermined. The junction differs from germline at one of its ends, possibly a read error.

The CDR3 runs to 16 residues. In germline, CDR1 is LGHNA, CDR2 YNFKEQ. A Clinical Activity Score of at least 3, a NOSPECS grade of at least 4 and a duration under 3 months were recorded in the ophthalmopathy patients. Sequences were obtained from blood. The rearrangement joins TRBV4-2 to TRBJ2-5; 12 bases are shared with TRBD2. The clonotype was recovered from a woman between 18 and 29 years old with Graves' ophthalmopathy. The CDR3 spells CGSSQASGGAAETQYF. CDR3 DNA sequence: TGTGGCAGCAGCCAAGCTAGCGGGGGGGCCGCAGAGACCCAGTACTTC.